The clone carrying this TCR beta chain was recorded a few times. The antigen is unknown. Each CDR3 protein gets one entry after TCRdb re-called the reads with MiXCR. The sample contains 8,500 to 9,500 distinct CDR3 sequences, roughly 20% of which appear only once. The CDR3 runs 15 residues. The V segment lost 3 bases and the J segment 4 bases; nucleotides outside the gene matches: 6. The germline V gene has CDR1 SGHDT and CDR2 YYEEEE. These data come from a study of liver allograft versus peripheral blood T cells. About the study: Comparative analysis was performed on T cell receptor repertoires from transplanted livers and from recipients' peripheral blood. Regarding the study as a whole: As reported, T cell receptor repertoires inside liver allografts differed from those present in peripheral blood.

The sequence was obtained from a human patient who had a liver transplant. A share of the T cells may be of graft donor origin. The chain has TRBV5-6 and TRBJ1-3; 8 bases agree with TRBD1. CDR3 in DNA: TGTGCCAGCAGCTCCGGACAGGGAGGGGGAAACACCATATATTTT. It specifies CASSSGQGGGNTIYF.